This is a list of T cell receptor beta chains from one sample in a study of blood T cells in healthy people across ages. TCRdb used MiXCR to reprocess the 5' RACE reads, holding one entry per CDR3 protein. The sample gives 1,300,000 or so distinct CDR3 sequences, roughly 60% of which show up once; 6.7% is in the top ten. The sequenced sample was blood. The receptor set was obtained from a man aged 18 to 35 in good health. Both conserved end residues are part of each CDR3. Fields, in order: J gene, D gene, V gene, clone size, CDR3 protein, CDR3 DNA. A D gene is named only where the DNA matches it firmly. Expanded clones get a size class; other rows say once, few or many, or leave the size out.

TRBJ2-7,-,TRBV4-3,-,CASSQDQGGREWYEQYF,TGCGCCAGCAGCCAAGATCAGGGTGGCAGGGAATGGTACGAGCAGTACTTC
TRBJ1-3,-,TRBV29-1,-,CSVVGTSGNTIYF,TGCAGCGTTGTTGGGACCTCTGGAAACACCATATATTTT
TRBJ1-1,-,TRBV4-1,-,CASSQAPQGGTEAFF,TGCGCCAGCAGCCAAGCTCCGCAGGGAGGAACTGAAGCTTTCTTT
TRBJ2-5,TRBD2,TRBV3-1,many,CASSRTSGRQETQYF,TGTGCCAGCAGCCGTACTAGCGGGAGACAGGAGACCCAGTACTTC
TRBJ2-7,TRBD1,TRBV7-9,-,CASSLTTGGGEQYF,TGTGCCAGCAGCTTAACCACAGGGGGCGGCGAGCAGTACTTC
TRBJ2-7,-,TRBV29-1,-,CSVASKLVRRPYEQYF,TGCAGCGTTGCTAGTAAGTTAGTTCGTCGCCCCTACGAGCAGTACTTC
TRBJ1-2,-,TRBV28,-,CASSSLHSGTYGYTF,TGTGCCAGCAGTTCACTTCACTCCGGGACCTATGGCTACACCTTC
TRBJ1-2,TRBD1,TRBV27,-,CASSLLGTGGSGSYGYTF,TGTGCCAGCAGTCTTCTCGGGACAGGGGGCTCCGGGAGCTATGGCTACACCTTC
TRBJ2-5,-,TRBV25-1,few,CASSEWTWETQYF,TGTGCCAGCAGTGAATGGACCTGGGAGACCCAGTACTTC
TRBJ2-7,-,TRBV7-2,-,CASSTDWDFSYEQYF,TGTGCCAGCAGCACGGACTGGGACTTCTCCTACGAGCAGTACTTC